The clone carrying this T cell receptor beta chain was seen repeatedly, ten times or more. Its antigen is not identified. The lymph nodes were axillary draining lymph nodes from breast cancer patients. The CDR3 is 16 residues long. V lost 5 bases to trimming and J lost 4 bases; unmatched junction nucleotides: 8. Germline values: CDR1 SEHNR, CDR2 FQNEAQ (reference sequence). A single record per CDR3 protein comes from TCRdb applying MiXCR to the multiplex PCR reads. The sample has around 140,000 distinct CDR3 sequences; about 20% are singletons. These data originate in a study of breast tumors, draining lymph nodes, adjacent tissues. Study results and caveats: Tumor T cell lymph node origin was a supported hypothesis, not proven. Tumor repertoires ranked between lymph nodes and nontumor tissue in diversity, with V and J gene preferences. Most tumor T cells seemingly derive from lymph node, then expand in tumor.

The sequence was obtained from a female donor with breast cancer. Some clones in this sample may be carry-over from other donors' samples. The sample was axillary lymph node tissue. The chain recombines TRBV7-9 with TRBJ2-2; 9 positions match TRBD2. The CDR3: CASSLRLAGPTGELFF. The CDR3 bases are TGTGCCAGCAGCCTTAGGCTAGCGGGACCCACCGGGGAGCTGTTTTTT.